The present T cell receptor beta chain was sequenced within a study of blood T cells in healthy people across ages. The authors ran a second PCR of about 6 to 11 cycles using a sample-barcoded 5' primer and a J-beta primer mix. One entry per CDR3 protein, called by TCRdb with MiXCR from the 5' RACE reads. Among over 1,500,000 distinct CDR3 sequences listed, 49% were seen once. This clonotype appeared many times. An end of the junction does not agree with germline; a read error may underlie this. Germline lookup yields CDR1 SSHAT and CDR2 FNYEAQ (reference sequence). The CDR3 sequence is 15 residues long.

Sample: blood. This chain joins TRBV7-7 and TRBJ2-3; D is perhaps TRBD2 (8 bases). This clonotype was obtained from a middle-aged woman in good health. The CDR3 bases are TGTGCCAGCAGTTTAGCGGGACAGAGCACAGATACGCAGTATTTT. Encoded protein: CASSLAGQSTDTQYF.